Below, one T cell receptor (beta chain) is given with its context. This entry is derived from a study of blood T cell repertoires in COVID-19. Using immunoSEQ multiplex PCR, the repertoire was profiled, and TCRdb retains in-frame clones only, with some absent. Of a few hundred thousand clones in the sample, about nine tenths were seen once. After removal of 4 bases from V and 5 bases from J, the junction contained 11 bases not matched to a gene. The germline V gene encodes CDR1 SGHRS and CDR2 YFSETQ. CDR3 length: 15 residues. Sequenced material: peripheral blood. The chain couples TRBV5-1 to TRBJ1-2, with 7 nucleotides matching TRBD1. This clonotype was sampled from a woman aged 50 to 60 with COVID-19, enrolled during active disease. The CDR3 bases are TGCGCCAGCAGCAGTGGACAGGCTACTCTATATGGCTACACCTTC. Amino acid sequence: CASSSGQATLYGYTF. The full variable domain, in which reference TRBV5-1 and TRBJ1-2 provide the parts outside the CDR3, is KAGVTQTPRYLIKTRGQQVTLSCSPISGHRSVSWYQQTPGQGLQFLFEYFSETQRNKGNFPGRFSGRQFSNSRSEMNVSTLELGDSALYLCASSSGQATLYGYTFGSGTRLTVV.